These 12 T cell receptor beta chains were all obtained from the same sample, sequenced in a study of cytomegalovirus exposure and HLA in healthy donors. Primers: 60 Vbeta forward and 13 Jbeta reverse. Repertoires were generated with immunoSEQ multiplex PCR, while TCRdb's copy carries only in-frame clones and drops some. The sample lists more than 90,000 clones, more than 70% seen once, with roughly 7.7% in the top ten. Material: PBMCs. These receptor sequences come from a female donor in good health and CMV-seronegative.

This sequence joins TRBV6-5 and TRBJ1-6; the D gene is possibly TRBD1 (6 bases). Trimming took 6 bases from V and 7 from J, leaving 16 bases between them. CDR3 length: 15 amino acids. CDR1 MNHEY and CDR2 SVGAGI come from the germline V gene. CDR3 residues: CASRVGQRGNSPLHF. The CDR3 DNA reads TGTGCCAGCAGAGTAGGACAGAGGGGGAATTCACCCCTCCACTTT.

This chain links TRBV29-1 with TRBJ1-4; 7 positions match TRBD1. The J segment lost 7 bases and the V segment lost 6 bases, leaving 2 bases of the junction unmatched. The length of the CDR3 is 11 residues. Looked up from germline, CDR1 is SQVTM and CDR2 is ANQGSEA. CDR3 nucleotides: TGCAGCGTCAACAGGGGTGAAAAACTGTTTTTT. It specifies CSVNRGEKLFF.

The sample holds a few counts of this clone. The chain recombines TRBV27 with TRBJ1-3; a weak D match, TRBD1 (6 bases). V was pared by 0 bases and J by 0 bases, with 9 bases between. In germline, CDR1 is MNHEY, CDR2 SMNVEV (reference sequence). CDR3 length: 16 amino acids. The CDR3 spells CASSLSGASSGNTIYF. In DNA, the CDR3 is TGTGCCAGCAGTTTATCGGGGGCGAGCTCTGGAAACACCATATATTTT.

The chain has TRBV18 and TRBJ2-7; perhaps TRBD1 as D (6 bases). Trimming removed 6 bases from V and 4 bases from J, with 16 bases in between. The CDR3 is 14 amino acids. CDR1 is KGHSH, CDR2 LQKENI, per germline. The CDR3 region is CASSPLRGRYEQYF. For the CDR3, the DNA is TGTGCCAGCTCCCCTCTTAGGGGGAGATACGAGCAGTACTTC.

CDR3 residues: CASSFKSTSGLGETQYF. Written as DNA, the CDR3 is TGTGCCAGCAGTTTTAAATCTACTAGCGGTTTAGGAGAGACCCAGTACTTC. The rearrangement links TRBV28 to TRBJ2-5, with 8 bases that match TRBD2. The CDR3 has 17 residues. The germline V gene has CDR1 MDHEN and CDR2 SYDVKM. Trimming cost V 3 bases and J 4 bases; bases outside gene matches: 13.

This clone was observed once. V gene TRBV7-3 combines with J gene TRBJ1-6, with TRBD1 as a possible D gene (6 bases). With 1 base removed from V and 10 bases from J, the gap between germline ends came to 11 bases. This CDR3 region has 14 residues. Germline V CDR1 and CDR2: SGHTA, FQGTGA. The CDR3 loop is CASSLMVTGSPLHF. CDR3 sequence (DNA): TGTGCCAGCAGCTTAATGGTCACAGGGTCACCCCTCCACTTT.

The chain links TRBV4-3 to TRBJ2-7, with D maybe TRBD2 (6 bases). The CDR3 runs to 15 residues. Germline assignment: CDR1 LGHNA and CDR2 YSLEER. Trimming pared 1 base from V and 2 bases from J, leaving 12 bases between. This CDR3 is CASSQAGGFPYEQYF. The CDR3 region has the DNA TGCGCCAGCAGCCAAGCCGGGGGTTTTCCCTACGAGCAGTACTTC.

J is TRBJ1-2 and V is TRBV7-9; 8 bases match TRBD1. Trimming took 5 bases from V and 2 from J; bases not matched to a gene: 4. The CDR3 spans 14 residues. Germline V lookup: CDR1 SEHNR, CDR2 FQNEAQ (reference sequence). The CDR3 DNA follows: TGTGCCAGCAGCCAGCAGGGGGCGAACTATGGCTACACCTTC. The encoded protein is CASSQQGANYGYTF.

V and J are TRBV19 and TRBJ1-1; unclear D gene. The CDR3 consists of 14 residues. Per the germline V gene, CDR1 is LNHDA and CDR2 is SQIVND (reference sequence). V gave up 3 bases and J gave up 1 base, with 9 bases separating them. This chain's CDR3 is CASSMSRENTEAFF. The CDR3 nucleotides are TGTGCCAGTAGTATGAGTCGGGAGAACACTGAAGCTTTCTTT.

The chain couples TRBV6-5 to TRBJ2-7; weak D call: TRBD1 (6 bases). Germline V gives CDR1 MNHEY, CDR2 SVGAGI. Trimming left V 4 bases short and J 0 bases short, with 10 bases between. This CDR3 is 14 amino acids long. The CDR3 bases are TGTGCCAGCAGTTGGGGGCATTCCTCCTACGAGCAGTACTTC. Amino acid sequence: CASSWGHSSYEQYF.

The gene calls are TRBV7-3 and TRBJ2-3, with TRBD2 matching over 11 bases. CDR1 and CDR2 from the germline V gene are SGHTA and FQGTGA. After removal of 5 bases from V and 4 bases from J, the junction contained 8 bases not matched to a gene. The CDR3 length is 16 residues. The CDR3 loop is CASSGGSGRGADTQYF. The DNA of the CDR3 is TGTGCCAGCAGCGGGGGTAGCGGGAGGGGAGCAGATACGCAGTATTTT.

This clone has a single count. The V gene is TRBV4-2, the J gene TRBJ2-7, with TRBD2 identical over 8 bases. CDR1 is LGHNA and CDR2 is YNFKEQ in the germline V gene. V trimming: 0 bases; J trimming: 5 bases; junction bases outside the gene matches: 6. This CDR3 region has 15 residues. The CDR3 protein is CASSQDAGGADEQYF. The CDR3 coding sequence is TGTGCCAGCAGCCAAGACGCCGGGGGGGCGGACGAGCAGTACTTC.